These 32 T cell receptor beta chains came from one sample sequenced in a study of cytomegalovirus exposure and HLA in healthy donors. With 60 Vbeta and 13 Jbeta primers, the PCR was carried out. The method was immunoSEQ multiplex PCR; TCRdb's version includes in-frame clones alone and lacks a portion of them. The table for this sample gives about 160,000 clones. Sequencing was done on a sample of PBMCs. All receptors come from a woman aged 55-70 years in good health and CMV-seronegative.

The chain uses TRBV10-1 and TRBJ2-3, with D tentatively TRBD2 (5 bases). Germline CDR1 and CDR2: WNHNN and SYGVQD (reference sequence). Trimming removed 4 bases at V and 3 bases at J, with 11 bases between. The CDR3 sequence is 14 residues long. In nucleotides, the CDR3 is TGCGCCAGCAGTGGAGGGATGGTGACAGATACGCAGTATTTT. Translated, it gives CASSGGMVTDTQYF.

J is TRBJ2-7 and V is TRBV5-1, with D possibly being TRBD2 (5 bases). Germline values: CDR1 SGHRS, CDR2 YFSETQ. This CDR3 is built from 14 residues. The V and J ends lost 0 bases and 0 bases respectively, with 7 bases between them. CDR3 region: CASSLAGNSYEQYF. CDR3 in DNA: TGCGCCAGCAGCTTGGCGGGAAACTCCTACGAGCAGTACTTC.

The chain is built from TRBV19 and TRBJ1-5; 9 nucleotides match TRBD1. J was trimmed by 2 bases and V by 5 bases; bases with no gene match: 7. The CDR3 spans 16 residues. The germline gives CDR1 LNHDA, CDR2 SQIVND (reference sequence). The CDR3 DNA reads TGTGCCAGTAGTGATGGGACAGGGATGGGCAATCAGCCCCAGCATTTT. Translation: CASSDGTGMGNQPQHF.

The gene calls are TRBV20-1 and TRBJ1-1; D not certain. CDR1 and CDR2 from the germline V gene are DFQATT and SNEGSKA (reference sequence). Trimming took off 6 bases at V and 11 bases at J, with 7 bases between the two ends. This CDR3 comprises 8 residues. The CDR3 sequence is CSAGRAFF. CDR3 DNA sequence: TGCAGTGCCGGGAGGGCTTTCTTT.

The CDR3 sequence: CASSVSGSYNEQFF. The CDR3 DNA sequence: TGTGCCAGCAGCGTCTCAGGCTCCTACAATGAGCAGTTCTTC. This sequence joins TRBV9 and TRBJ2-1, with no clear D. V lost 2 bases to trimming and J lost 0 bases, with 6 bases between them. The CDR3 consists of 14 residues. The V gene's germline CDR1 is SGDLS and CDR2 YYNGEE.

V usage is TRBV5-6 and J usage is TRBJ1-2, with TRBD1 as a possible D gene (5 bases). Trimming cost V 1 base and J 8 bases, with 12 bases left between them. This CDR3 is 13 amino acids long. CDR1 and CDR2 from the germline V gene are SGHDT and YYEEEE. DNA of the CDR3: TGTGCCAGCAGCTTGAGTAGGGGTCTCGGCTACACCTTC. It is translated as CASSLSRGLGYTF.

V gene TRBV19 combines with J gene TRBJ1-1, with TRBD1 matching 8 bases. This CDR3 has 13 amino acids. Germline CDR1 reads LNHDA; CDR2 reads SQIVND (reference sequence). The J segment lost 4 bases and the V segment lost 10 bases, leaving 8 bases of the junction unmatched. The CDR3 DNA sequence: TGTGCCACCCTAGGACAGGGAGGCACTGAAGCTTTCTTT. Encoded protein: CATLGQGGTEAFF.

V is TRBV7-9 and J is TRBJ2-3; 9 bases fit TRBD2. This CDR3 spans 17 amino acids. The ends lost 3 bases at V and 4 bases at J; junction bases unmatched: 11. Germline V CDR1 and CDR2: SEHNR, FQNEAQ (reference sequence). Here the CDR3 reads CASSFPLAGVRADTQYF. The CDR3 DNA reads as TGTGCCAGCAGCTTTCCCTTAGCGGGAGTTAGGGCAGATACGCAGTATTTT.

This rearrangement joins TRBV7-3 to TRBJ1-1; TRBD1 is a possible D gene (5 bases). From germline, CDR1 is SGHTA and CDR2 FQGTGA. Trimming took 2 bases from V and 0 from J, leaving 13 bases between them. This CDR3 is 16 amino acids long. In nucleotides, the CDR3 is TGTGCCAGCAGCTTATCCTTCGGGGGGGTGAACACTGAAGCTTTCTTT. Translating it yields CASSLSFGGVNTEAFF.

The chain combines TRBV6-5 with TRBJ1-2, with D maybe TRBD1 (6 bases). Germline CDR1 reads MNHEY; CDR2 reads SVGAGI. V was cut by 2 bases and J by 4 bases, with 14 bases left in between. The CDR3 contains 15 residues. CDR3 residues: CASSYGQGRGYGYTF. CDR3 DNA sequence: TGTGCCAGCAGTTACGGTCAGGGGAGGGGCTATGGCTACACCTTC.

The chain couples TRBV18 to TRBJ2-7, with D perhaps matching TRBD2 (7 bases). The ends were cut back, 4 bases at V and 4 bases at J, with 14 bases in the middle. Germline CDR1 KGHSH, CDR2 LQKENI. This CDR3 spans 14 amino acids. CDR3 bases: TGTGCCAGCTCACGCGGGGGCTTTGGTTACGAGCAGTACTTC. Translation: CASSRGGFGYEQYF.

This chain uses TRBV25-1 with TRBJ1-1; a possible D gene is TRBD1 (5 bases). Trimming removed 4 bases from V and 6 bases from J, with 12 bases in between. This CDR3 is 13 amino acids long. In germline, CDR1 is MGHDK, CDR2 SYGVNS. The CDR3 DNA follows: TGTGCCAGCAGTGGGGCAGGGTTGGCTGAAGCTTTCTTT. Translated, it gives CASSGAGLAEAFF. Complete variable domain (other parts from reference TRBV25-1 and TRBJ1-1): EADIYQTPRYLVIGTGKKITLECSQTMGHDKMYWYQQDPGMELHLIHYSYGVNSTEKGDLSSESTVSRIRTEHFPLTLESARPSHTSQYLCASSGAGLAEAFFGQGTRLTVV.

CDR3 protein: CASSGQGAIGELFF. In DNA, the CDR3 is TGTGCCAGCAGCGGACAGGGGGCAATCGGGGAGCTGTTTTTT. The chain couples TRBV11-3 to TRBJ2-2; 11 nucleotides agree with TRBD1. CDR3 length equals 14 residues. The germline V gene encodes CDR1 SGHNT and CDR2 YENEEA. Losses at the gene ends were 5 bases for V and 7 bases for J; bases not matched to a gene: 3.

J is TRBJ1-1 and V is TRBV11-2; D remains unclear. From germline, CDR1 is SGHAT and CDR2 FQNNGV. Trimming removed 0 bases at V and 2 bases at J, with 10 bases between. The CDR3 is 15 residues long. CDR3 sequence (DNA): TGTGCCAGCAGCTTAGATCGATACAGCAACACTGAAGCTTTCTTT. It specifies CASSLDRYSNTEAFF. The full variable domain, rest sourced from reference TRBV11-2 and TRBJ1-1, is EAGVAQSPRYKIIEKRQSVAFWCNPISGHATLYWYQQILGQGPKLLIQFQNNGVVDDSQLPKDRFSAERLKGVDSTLKIQPAKLEDSAVYLCASSLDRYSNTEAFFGQGTRLTVV.

This chain connects TRBV5-1 to TRBJ1-4, with TRBD1 matching 7 bases. CDR3 size: 17 residues. V trimming: 4 bases; J trimming: 2 bases; junction bases outside the gene matches: 11. Germline V CDR1 and CDR2: SGHRS, YFSETQ. The CDR3 nucleotides read TGCGCCAGCAGCCAACGACCTGCAGGGGGTACTAATGAAAAACTGTTTTTT. Amino acids: CASSQRPAGGTNEKLFF.

The chain carries TRBV7-2 and TRBJ2-5, with 9 bases that match TRBD1. V was clipped by 0 bases and J by 5 bases; unmatched bases: 7. CDR1 is SGHTA, CDR2 FQGNSA, per germline. CDR3 length: 16 amino acids. The CDR3 sequence is CASSLAPTGGYETQYF. DNA of the CDR3: TGTGCCAGCAGCTTAGCTCCAACAGGGGGCTACGAGACCCAGTACTTC.

The rearrangement uses TRBV6-4 and TRBJ2-1, with 14 bases that match TRBD2. The CDR3 covers 17 residues. Germline CDR1 MRHNA, CDR2 SNTAGT. V lost 5 bases to trimming and J lost 8 bases; unmatched junction nucleotides: 11. The CDR3 here is CASSLTRLAGGYDEQFF. The CDR3 DNA is TGTGCCAGCAGTTTGACCCGACTAGCGGGAGGGTACGATGAGCAGTTCTTC.

The CDR3 loop is CASSKDRERTEAFF. The DNA for the CDR3 is TGTGCCAGTAGTAAGGACAGGGAGAGAACTGAAGCTTTCTTT. The rearrangement uses TRBV19 and TRBJ1-1; TRBD1 matches at 8 bases. The CDR3 extends over 14 amino acids. V shed 4 bases, J shed 5 bases, and the junction held 6 bases outside the gene matches. Germline V gene lookup returns CDR1 LNHDA and CDR2 SQIVND (reference sequence).

The V and J genes are TRBV5-6 and TRBJ1-6; possibly TRBD1 for D (6 bases). The CDR3 runs to 16 residues. Germline loops: CDR1 SGHDT, CDR2 YYEEEE. Trimming removed 1 base from V and 10 bases from J, with 18 bases in between. For the CDR3, the DNA is TGTGCCAGCAGCTTGCGGCTTATACAGGGCGGCTCACCCCTCCACTTT. This translates into CASSLRLIQGGSPLHF.

This chain joins TRBV18 and TRBJ1-1; D gene ambiguous. Germline CDR1 and CDR2: KGHSH and LQKENI. This CDR3 has 14 amino acids. V was shortened by 4 bases and J by 0 bases, with 9 bases between the two germline ends. CDR3 nucleotides: TGTGCCAGCTCACAGACTTACATGAACACTGAAGCTTTCTTT. This encodes CASSQTYMNTEAFF.

The chain has TRBV10-3 and TRBJ1-1; 8 bases fit TRBD1. Germline assignment: CDR1 ENHRY and CDR2 SYGVKD. This CDR3 comprises 15 residues. Germline trimming cut 4 bases from V and 0 bases from J; bases unmatched to any gene: 4. Here the CDR3 reads CAISAGTGLNTEAFF. Written as DNA, the CDR3 is TGTGCCATCAGTGCGGGGACAGGTTTGAACACTGAAGCTTTCTTT.

The rearrangement joins TRBV7-2 to TRBJ2-7; 7 nucleotides align to TRBD1. CDR3 size: 14 residues. Germline lookup yields CDR1 SGHTA and CDR2 FQGNSA. V trimming: 5 bases; J trimming: 7 bases; junction bases outside the gene matches: 11. CDR3: CASSPRDREGEQYF. The CDR3 DNA sequence: TGTGCCAGCAGCCCGAGGGACAGAGAGGGTGAGCAGTACTTC.

The rearrangement uses TRBV4-1 and TRBJ1-2; a possible D gene is TRBD1 (6 bases). CDR3 size: 14 residues. Between the trimmed V and J ends, which lost 2 bases and 3 bases, there was a span of 10 bases. Looked up from germline, CDR1 is MGHRA and CDR2 is YSYEKL. This CDR3 reads CASSQLQGYYGYTF. The CDR3 DNA sequence: TGCGCCAGCAGCCAACTACAGGGCTACTATGGCTACACCTTC.

The chain carries TRBV25-1 and TRBJ2-2; D uncertain. In germline, CDR1 is MGHDK, CDR2 SYGVNS. The CDR3 extends over 14 amino acids. Trimming left V 5 bases short and J 1 base short, with 8 bases between. The CDR3 nucleotides are TGTGCCAGCAGTCGGTCCGGGAACACCGGGGAGCTGTTTTTT. Amino acids: CASSRSGNTGELFF.

This chain joins TRBV2 and TRBJ2-7; 9 bases agree with TRBD2. This CDR3 is 16 amino acids long. V gave up 1 base and J gave up 4 bases; unmatched junction bases: 8. From germline, CDR1 is SNHLY and CDR2 FYNNEI. Here the CDR3 DNA reads TGTGCCAGCAGTGAAGGTGTAGCGGGGGCGGGATACGAGCAGTACTTC. Its protein product is CASSEGVAGAGYEQYF.

The V gene is TRBV18, the J gene TRBJ2-7, with 10 bases aligning to TRBD1. This CDR3 region has 15 residues. The junction had 6 bases not matched to a gene; V was cut back by 3 bases and J by 4 bases. Germline V gives CDR1 KGHSH, CDR2 LQKENI. The CDR3 nucleotides read TGTGCCAGCTCACCCGACAGGGGGCAGGGGTACGAGCAGTACTTC. Translated, it gives CASSPDRGQGYEQYF.

The chain links TRBV5-8 to TRBJ2-7, with D tentatively TRBD1 (6 bases). The CDR3 is 16 amino acids. The germline V gene has CDR1 SGHTS and CDR2 YDEGEE. Trimming removed 2 bases at V and 5 bases at J, with 20 bases between. In DNA, the CDR3 is TGTGCCAGCAGCTTATCAGGGCTTGGGGGCTGGAACGAGCAGTACTTC. This translates into CASSLSGLGGWNEQYF.

The gene calls are TRBV9 and TRBJ1-4; D unclear. Germline CDR1 SGDLS, CDR2 YYNGEE. The CDR3 is 15 residues long. V gave up 0 bases and J gave up 8 bases, with 14 bases separating them. DNA for the CDR3: TGTGCCAGCAGCGTAGCTCCGGATATTAGCGAAAAACTGTTTTTT. Protein product: CASSVAPDISEKLFF.

The rearrangement joins TRBV2 to TRBJ1-2; TRBD1 matches at 8 bases. The trim removed 5 bases at V and 4 bases at J, leaving 9 bases unmatched. The germline V gene has CDR1 SNHLY and CDR2 FYNNEI. The CDR3 is 15 amino acids. DNA of the CDR3: TGTGCCAGCAGTCCCGGGACAGGCGAGTTCTATGGCTACACCTTC. It encodes CASSPGTGEFYGYTF.

V is TRBV6-5 and J is TRBJ2-7; TRBD1 aligns across 8 bases. The V gene's germline CDR1 is MNHEY and CDR2 SVGAGI. The CDR3 is made up of 15 amino acids. V was clipped by 6 bases and J by 4 bases; unmatched bases: 11. CDR3 amino acids: CASSSDRGEGYEQYF. In DNA, the CDR3 is TGTGCCAGCAGCTCCGACAGGGGAGAAGGTTACGAGCAGTACTTC.

The CDR3: CASSPTGVSGNTIYF. The CDR3 DNA reads as TGTGCCAGCAGCCCGACAGGCGTCTCTGGAAACACCATATATTTT. The genes are TRBV6-5 and TRBJ1-3, with TRBD1 as a possible D gene (6 bases). CDR3 length: 15 amino acids. Germline V CDR1 and CDR2: MNHEY, SVGAGI. Trimming removed 6 bases from V and 0 bases from J, with 12 bases in between.

The chain carries TRBV4-1 and TRBJ1-1, with 7 bases that match TRBD1. The CDR3 is 15 residues long. V was clipped by 1 base and J by 4 bases; unmatched bases: 6. The germline gives CDR1 MGHRA, CDR2 YSYEKL. DNA for the CDR3: TGCGCCAGCAGCCAAGCGGACAGGAAAGGCACTGAAGCTTTCTTT. This codes for CASSQADRKGTEAFF.